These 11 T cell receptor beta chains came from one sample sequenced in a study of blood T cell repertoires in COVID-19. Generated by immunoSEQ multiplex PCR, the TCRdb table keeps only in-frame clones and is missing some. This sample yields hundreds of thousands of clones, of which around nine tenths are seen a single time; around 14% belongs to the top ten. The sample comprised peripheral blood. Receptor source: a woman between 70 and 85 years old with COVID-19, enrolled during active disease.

The CDR3 reads CASGLVRGSEKPGTDTQYF. Written as DNA, the CDR3 is TGTGCTAGTGGTTTGGTACGGGGTAGCGAAAAGCCTGGCACAGATACGCAGTATTTT. The chain links TRBV12-5 to TRBJ2-3; TRBD2 might be the D (5 bases). Trimming stripped 0 bases from V and 1 base from J, with 20 bases between. Germline CDR1 reads LGHNT; CDR2 reads FRNRAP. The CDR3 sequence is 19 residues long.

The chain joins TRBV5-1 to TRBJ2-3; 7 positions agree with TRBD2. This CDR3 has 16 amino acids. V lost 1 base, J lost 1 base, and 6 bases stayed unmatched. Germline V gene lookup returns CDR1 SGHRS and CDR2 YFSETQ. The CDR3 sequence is CASSLLGTSGTDTQYF. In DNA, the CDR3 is TGCGCCAGCAGCTTGTTAGGCACTAGCGGCACAGATACGCAGTATTTT.

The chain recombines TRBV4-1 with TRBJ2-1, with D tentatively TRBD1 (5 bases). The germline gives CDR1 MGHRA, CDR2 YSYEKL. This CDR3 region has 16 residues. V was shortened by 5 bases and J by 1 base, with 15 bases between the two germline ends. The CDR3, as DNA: TGCGCCAGCAGCGAAAATAACAGGTTTTCCTACAATGAGCAGTTCTTC. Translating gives CASSENNRFSYNEQFF.

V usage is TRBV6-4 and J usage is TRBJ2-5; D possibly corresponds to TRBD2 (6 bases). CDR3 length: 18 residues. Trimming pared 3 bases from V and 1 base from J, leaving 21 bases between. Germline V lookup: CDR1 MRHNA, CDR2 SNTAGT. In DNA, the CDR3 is TGTGCCAGCAGTGAGCGGGAAGGAAAGGCGGGGTTCCAAGAGACCCAGTACTTC. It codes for CASSEREGKAGFQETQYF.

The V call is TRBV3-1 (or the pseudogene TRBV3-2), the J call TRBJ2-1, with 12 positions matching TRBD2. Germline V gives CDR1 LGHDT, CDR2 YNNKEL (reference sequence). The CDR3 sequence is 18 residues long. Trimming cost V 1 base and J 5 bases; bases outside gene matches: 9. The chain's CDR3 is CASSQGYAGLAGNNEQFF. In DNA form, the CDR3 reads TGTGCCAGCAGCCAAGGTTACGCCGGACTAGCGGGGAACAATGAGCAGTTCTTC.

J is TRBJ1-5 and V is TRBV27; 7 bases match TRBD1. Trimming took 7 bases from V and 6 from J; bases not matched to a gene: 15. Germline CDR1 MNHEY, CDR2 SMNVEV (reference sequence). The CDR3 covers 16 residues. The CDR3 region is CASTIHRRGPGQPQHF. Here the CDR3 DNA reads TGTGCCAGCACCATCCACCGGAGGGGGCCGGGTCAGCCCCAGCATTTT.

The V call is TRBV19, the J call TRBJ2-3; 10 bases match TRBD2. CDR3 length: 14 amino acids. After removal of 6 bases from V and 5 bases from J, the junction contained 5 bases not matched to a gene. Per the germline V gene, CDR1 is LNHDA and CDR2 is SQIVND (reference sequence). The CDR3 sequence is CASRASGGQDTQYF. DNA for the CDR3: TGTGCCAGTAGGGCTAGCGGGGGACAAGATACGCAGTATTTT.

The CDR3 spells CASSQDQAGGAGGQFF. Here the CDR3 DNA reads TGCGCCAGCAGCCAAGATCAAGCGGGGGGGGCTGGTGGGCAGTTCTTC. J is TRBJ2-1 and V is TRBV4-3; 10 positions match TRBD2. V was clipped by 0 bases and J by 12 bases; unmatched bases: 11. Looked up from germline, CDR1 is LGHNA and CDR2 is YSLEER. The CDR3 is made up of 16 amino acids.

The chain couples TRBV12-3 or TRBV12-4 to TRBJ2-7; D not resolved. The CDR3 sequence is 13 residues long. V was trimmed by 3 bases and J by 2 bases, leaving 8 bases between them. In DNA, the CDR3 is TGTGCCAGCAGTTTTCGAGTAACCTACGAGCAGTACTTC. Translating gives CASSFRVTYEQYF.

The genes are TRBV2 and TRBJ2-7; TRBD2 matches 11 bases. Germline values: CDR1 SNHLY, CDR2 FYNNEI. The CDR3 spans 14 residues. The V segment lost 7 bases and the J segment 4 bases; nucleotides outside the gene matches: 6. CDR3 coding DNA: TGTGCCAGCATCGGGACTAGCGGATTTTACGAGCAGTACTTC. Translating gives CASIGTSGFYEQYF. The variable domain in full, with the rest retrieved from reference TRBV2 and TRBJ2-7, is EPEVTQTPSHQVTQMGQEVILRCVPISNHLYFYWYRQILGQKVEFLVSFYNNEISEKSEIFDDQFSVERPDGSNFTLKIRSTKLEDSAMYFCASIGTSGFYEQYFGPGTRLTVT.

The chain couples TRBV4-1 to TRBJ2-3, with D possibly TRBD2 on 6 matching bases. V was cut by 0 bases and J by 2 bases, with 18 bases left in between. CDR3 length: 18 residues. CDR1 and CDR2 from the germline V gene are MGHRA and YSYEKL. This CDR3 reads CASSQEVTRGISTDTQYF. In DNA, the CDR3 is TGCGCCAGCAGCCAAGAAGTGACTAGGGGTATCTCCACAGATACGCAGTATTTT.